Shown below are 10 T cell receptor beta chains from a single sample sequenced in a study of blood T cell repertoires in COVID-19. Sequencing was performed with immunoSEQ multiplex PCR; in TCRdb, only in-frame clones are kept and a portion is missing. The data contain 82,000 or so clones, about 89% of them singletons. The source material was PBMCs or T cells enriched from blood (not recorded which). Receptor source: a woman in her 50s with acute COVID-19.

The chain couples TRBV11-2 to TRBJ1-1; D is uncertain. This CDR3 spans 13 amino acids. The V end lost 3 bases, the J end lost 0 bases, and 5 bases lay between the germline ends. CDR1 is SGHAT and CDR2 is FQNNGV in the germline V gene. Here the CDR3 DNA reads TGTGCCAGCAGCTTCCCCTTGAACACTGAAGCTTTCTTT. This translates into CASSFPLNTEAFF.

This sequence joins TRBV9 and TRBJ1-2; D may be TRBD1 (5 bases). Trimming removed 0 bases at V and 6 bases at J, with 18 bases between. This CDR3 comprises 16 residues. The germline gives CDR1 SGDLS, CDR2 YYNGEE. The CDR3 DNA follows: TGTGCCAGCAGCGTAGGCCCAGGGCCCCTAACTAATGGCTACACCTTC. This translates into CASSVGPGPLTNGYTF.

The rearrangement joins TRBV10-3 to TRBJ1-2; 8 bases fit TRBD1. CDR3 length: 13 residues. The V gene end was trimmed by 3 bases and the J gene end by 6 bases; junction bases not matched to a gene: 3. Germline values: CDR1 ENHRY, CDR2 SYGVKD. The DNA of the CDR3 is TGTGCCATCAGTGACAGGGGGCTGGATGGCTACACCTTC. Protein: CAISDRGLDGYTF.

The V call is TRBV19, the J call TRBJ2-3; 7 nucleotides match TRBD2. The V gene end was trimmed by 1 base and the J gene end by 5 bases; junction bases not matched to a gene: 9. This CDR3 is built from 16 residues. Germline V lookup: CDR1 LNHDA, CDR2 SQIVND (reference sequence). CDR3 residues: CASSIGQMVAGDTQYF. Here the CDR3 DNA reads TGTGCCAGTAGTATAGGCCAGATGGTAGCGGGAGATACGCAGTATTTT.

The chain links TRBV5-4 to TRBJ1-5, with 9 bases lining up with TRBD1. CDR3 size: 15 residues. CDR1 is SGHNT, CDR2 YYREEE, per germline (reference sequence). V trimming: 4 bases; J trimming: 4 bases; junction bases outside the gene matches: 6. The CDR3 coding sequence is TGTGCCAGCAGCCTCGACAGGGGGGTAAATCAGCCCCAGCATTTT. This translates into CASSLDRGVNQPQHF.

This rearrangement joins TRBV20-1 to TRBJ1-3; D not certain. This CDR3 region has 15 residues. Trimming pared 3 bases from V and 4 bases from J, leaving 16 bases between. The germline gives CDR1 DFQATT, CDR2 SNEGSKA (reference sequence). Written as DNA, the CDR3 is TGCAGTGCTAGTCTGTCGTGGCCTTCGGGAAACACCATATATTTT. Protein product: CSASLSWPSGNTIYF.

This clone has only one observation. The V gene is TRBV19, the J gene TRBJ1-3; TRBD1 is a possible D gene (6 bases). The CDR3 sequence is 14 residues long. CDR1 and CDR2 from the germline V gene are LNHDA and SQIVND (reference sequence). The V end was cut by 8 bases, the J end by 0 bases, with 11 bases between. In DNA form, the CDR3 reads TGTGCCAGTTTGGACAGCTTCTCTGGAAACACCATATATTTT. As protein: CASLDSFSGNTIYF.

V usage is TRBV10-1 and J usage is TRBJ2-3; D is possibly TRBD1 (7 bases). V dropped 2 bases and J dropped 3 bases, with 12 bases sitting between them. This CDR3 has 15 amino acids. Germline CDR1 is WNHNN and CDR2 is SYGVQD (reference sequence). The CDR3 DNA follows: TGCGCCAGCAGTGAGCGGCAGGGGGGTACAGATACGCAGTATTTT. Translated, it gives CASSERQGGTDTQYF.

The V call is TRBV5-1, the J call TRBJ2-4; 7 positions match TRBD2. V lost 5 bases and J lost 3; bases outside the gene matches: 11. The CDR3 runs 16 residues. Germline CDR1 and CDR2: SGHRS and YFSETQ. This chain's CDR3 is CASSPGLVPDKNIQYF. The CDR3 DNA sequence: TGCGCCAGCAGTCCTGGACTAGTGCCAGACAAAAACATTCAGTACTTC.

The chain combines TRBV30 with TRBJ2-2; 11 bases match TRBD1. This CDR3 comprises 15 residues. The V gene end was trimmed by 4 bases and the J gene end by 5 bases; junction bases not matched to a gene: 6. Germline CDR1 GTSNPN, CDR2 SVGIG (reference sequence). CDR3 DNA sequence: TGTGCCTGGATAGGACAGGGGGCGGGTACCGGGGAGCTGTTTTTT. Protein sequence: CAWIGQGAGTGELFF.